This T cell receptor beta chain was sequenced in a study of T cells in Graves' hyperthyroidism and ophthalmopathy (dated by TCRdb to between 2018 and 2021). Study-wide context: Peripheral blood was sampled at the time of initial diagnosis, prior to any treatment. A discovery cohort of about a hundred patients, 43 with Graves' ophthalmopathy and 55 to 65 with stable Graves' hyperthyroidism, was used to find distinguishing TCR V-J signatures. Prospective prediction of ophthalmopathy was tested in an independent validation cohort consisting of 18 hyperthyroidism patients and some 17 patients who later progressed to ophthalmopathy. The roughly 100 discovery patients were randomly divided into training and test sets at a 7:3 ratio. In six Graves' hyperthyroidism patients, the study also compared T-cell repertoires from thyroid tissue with T-cell repertoires from blood. After blood sampling, hyperthyroidism patients were treated with methimazole at a starting dose of 30 mg daily, and ophthalmopathy patients were treated with high-dose intravenous methylprednisolone. The paper describes TCR Vbeta CDR3 sequencing of around 130 peripheral blood samples, made up of some 42 ophthalmopathy patients, some 80 hyperthyroidism patients and 17 progressor patients.

TCR beta CDR3 regions were amplified from RNA transcripts. For the first round of RT-PCR on the TCR CDR3, the HTBI primer set was used together with the Qiagen OneStep RT-PCR kit. Libraries were constructed in a second round of multiplex PCR, after which size selection and purification were carried out. Paired-end sequencing of the libraries was performed with 100 bp reads on an Illumina HiSeq2000. Regarding the original processing steps: Raw data were processed with SOAPnuke, discarding reads with adapters, uncalled bases, mean Phred below 15, or no exact constant-primer or identifier match. COPE v1.2.5 was used to merge the high-quality paired reads, and each unique nucleotide sequence was defined as a clonotype. Clonotypes were aligned to IMGT TRBV, TRBD and TRBJ reference segments using MiTCR v1.1. The analysis included only V-J combinations with a frequency above 0.0001, which together covered more than 99% of the repertoires. A TCS score was defined as the ratio of F50 (clonal expansion) to E x V (chaos), with BLOSUM62-based TCRdist applied between CDR3 peptides within each V-J. Welch's t-statistics and random forest reduced around 510 V-J features to roughly 13, which were used in a naive Bayes classifier (R e1071). TCRdb took the public reads, trimmed them with fastp at Q25, ran MiXCR for clone calling and kept in-frame beta chains. CDR3 protein duplicates are merged, each entry listing the most common genes and DNA. The V and J calls reflect TCRdb's pipeline rather than the authors' work. A total of more than 600,000 distinct CDR3 sequences appear in this sample, around 17% of them only once. Clones ranked in the top ten supply under 9.5% of the sample.

This clonotype was observed a few times. This clone's antigen is unknown. No per-base quality is available; no much larger clone lies one base away. Results and caveats for the whole study, not just this receptor: In validation, the model predicted progression to ophthalmopathy a median of roughly 6.1 months before onset, with approximately 70% sensitivity and 72.22% specificity. Blood samples also contained most of the expanded thyroid clonotypes (frequency above 0.001), which suggests that blood repertoires may reflect thyroid immune responses. Ophthalmopathy was separated from stable hyperthyroidism by a 13 V-J signature model, with around 90% sensitivity and roughly 81% specificity obtained in cross-validation and 80%/75% obtained in testing. No statistical method was used to set the sample size in advance, and investigators knew the group allocation.

The V and J ends are trimmed by 8 bases and 6 bases, leaving 16 bases between them. From the cysteine through the phenylalanine, the CDR3 covers 13 amino acids. Only the CDR3 region is kept as DNA, spanning 39 bases read in frame from base 1. Stable Graves' hyperthyroidism was defined as the absence of progression to ophthalmopathy over 18 months of follow-up. The hyperthyroidism patients were between 18 and 65 years old and newly diagnosed, with a disease duration of less than 2 months. Patients with uncontrolled infections, other autoimmune diseases, pregnancy or lactation were excluded. Diagnoses relied on clinical symptoms, serum thyroxine and TRAb, thyroid ultrasound and orbital computed tomography. Ficoll-Paque density gradient centrifugation was used to isolate PBMCs from 8.5 to 10 ml of fresh peripheral blood. Total RNA was extracted using Trizol reagent, and RNA quality was assessed on an Agilent 2100 Bioanalyzer.

The chain links TRBV12-3 or TRBV12-4 with TRBJ1-2; a tentative D call is TRBD1 (6 bases match). Sample: blood. This clonotype was sampled from a man aged 18 to 29 with Graves' hyperthyroidism. The CDR3 in this case is CASPGSEGDGYTF. DNA sequence: TGTGCCAGCCCGGGATCGGAGGGGGATGGCTACACCTTC.